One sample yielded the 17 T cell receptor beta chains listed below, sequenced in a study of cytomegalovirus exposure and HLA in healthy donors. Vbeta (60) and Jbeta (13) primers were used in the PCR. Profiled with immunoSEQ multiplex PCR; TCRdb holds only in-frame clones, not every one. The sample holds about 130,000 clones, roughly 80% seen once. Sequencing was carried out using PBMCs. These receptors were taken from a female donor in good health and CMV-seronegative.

The CDR3 bases are TGTGCCAGCAGCTTGCGGACAGAGTCCTACGAGCAGTACTTC. Translation gives CASSLRTESYEQYF. This sequence joins TRBV7-8 and TRBJ2-7; a possible D gene is TRBD1 (6 bases). Trimming removed 3 bases at V and 1 base at J, with 10 bases between. Germline CDR1 and CDR2: SGHVS and FQNEAQ. The length of the CDR3 is 14 residues.

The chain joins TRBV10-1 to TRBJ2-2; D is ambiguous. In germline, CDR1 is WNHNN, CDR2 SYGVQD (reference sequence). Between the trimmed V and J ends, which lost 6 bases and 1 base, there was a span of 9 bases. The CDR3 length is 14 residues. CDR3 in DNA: TGCGCCAGCAGGGTTTCGGTGAACACCGGGGAGCTGTTTTTT. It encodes CASRVSVNTGELFF.

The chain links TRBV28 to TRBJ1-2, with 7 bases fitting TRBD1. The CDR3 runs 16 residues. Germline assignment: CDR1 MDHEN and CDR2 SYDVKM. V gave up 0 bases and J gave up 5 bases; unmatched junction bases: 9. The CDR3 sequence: CASSLWETGRRYGYTF. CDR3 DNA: TGTGCCAGCAGTTTATGGGAGACAGGGAGGAGGTATGGCTACACCTTC.

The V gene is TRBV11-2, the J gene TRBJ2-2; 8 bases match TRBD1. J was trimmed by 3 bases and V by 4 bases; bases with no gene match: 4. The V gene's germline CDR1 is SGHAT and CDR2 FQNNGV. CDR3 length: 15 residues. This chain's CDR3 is CASSSQGADTGELFF. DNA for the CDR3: TGTGCCAGCAGCTCTCAGGGGGCCGACACCGGGGAGCTGTTTTTT.

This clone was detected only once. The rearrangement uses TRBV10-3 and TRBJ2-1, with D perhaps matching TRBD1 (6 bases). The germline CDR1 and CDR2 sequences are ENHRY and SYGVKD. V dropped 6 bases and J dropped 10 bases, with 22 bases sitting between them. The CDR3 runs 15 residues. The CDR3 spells CAIRERGSSGEEQFF. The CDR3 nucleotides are TGTGCCATCAGAGAAAGGGGGAGCAGCGGTGAGGAGCAGTTCTTC.

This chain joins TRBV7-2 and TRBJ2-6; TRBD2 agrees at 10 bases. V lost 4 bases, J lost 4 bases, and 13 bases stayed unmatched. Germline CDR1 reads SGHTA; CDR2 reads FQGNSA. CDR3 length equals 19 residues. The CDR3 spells CASSYSQASGRVGANVLTF. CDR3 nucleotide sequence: TGTGCCAGCAGCTACAGCCAGGCTAGCGGGAGAGTCGGGGCCAACGTCCTGACTTTC.

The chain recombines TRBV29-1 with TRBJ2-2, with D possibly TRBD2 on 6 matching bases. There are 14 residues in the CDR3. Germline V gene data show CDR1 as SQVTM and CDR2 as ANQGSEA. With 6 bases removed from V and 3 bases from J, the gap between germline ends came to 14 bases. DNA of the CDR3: TGCAGCGTCTTTTGGGCGGGACACACCGGGGAGCTGTTTTTT. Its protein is CSVFWAGHTGELFF.

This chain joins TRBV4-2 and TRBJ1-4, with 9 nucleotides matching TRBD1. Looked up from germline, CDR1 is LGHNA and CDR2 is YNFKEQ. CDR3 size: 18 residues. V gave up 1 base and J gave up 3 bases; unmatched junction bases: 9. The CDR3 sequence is CASSQAAGTGPANEKLFF. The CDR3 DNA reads TGTGCCAGCAGCCAAGCCGCCGGGACAGGGCCAGCTAATGAAAAACTGTTTTTT.

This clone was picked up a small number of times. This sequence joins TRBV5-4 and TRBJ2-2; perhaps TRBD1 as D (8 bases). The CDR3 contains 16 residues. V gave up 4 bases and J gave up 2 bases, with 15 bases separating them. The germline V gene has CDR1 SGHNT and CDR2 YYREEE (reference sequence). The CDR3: CASSLYRGGNTGELFF. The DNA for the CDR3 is TGTGCCAGCAGCCTATACAGGGGGGGTAACACCGGGGAGCTGTTTTTT.

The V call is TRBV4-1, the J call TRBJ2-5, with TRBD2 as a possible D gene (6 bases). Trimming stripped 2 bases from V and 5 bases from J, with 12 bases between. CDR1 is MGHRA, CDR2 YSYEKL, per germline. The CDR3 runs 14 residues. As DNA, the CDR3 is TGCGCCAGCAGCCAAAGTGCCCTAGCGGAGACCCAGTACTTC. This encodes CASSQSALAETQYF.

The CDR3 sequence is CAWSNWYDTYEQYF. CDR3 nucleotides: TGTGCCTGGAGTAACTGGTACGATACGTACGAGCAGTACTTC. The chain links TRBV30 to TRBJ2-7; D unclear. This CDR3 is 14 amino acids long. Germline V gene data show CDR1 as GTSNPN and CDR2 as SVGIG (reference sequence). Deletions cut 2 bases from V and 4 bases from J, with 15 bases between. The whole variable domain, remainder taken from reference TRBV30 and TRBJ2-7, is SQTIHQWPATLVQPVGSPLSLECTVEGTSNPNLYWYRQAAGRGLQLLFYSVGIGQISSEVPQNLSASRPQDRQFILSSKKLLLSDSGFYLCAWSNWYDTYEQYFGPGTRLTVT.

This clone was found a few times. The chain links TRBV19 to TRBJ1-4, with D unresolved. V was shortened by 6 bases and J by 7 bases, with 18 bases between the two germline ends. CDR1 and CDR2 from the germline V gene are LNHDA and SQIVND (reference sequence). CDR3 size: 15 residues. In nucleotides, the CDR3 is TGTGCCAGTAGGGCCCCGGAAGTAGCGGTTGAAAAACTGTTTTTT. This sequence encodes CASRAPEVAVEKLFF.

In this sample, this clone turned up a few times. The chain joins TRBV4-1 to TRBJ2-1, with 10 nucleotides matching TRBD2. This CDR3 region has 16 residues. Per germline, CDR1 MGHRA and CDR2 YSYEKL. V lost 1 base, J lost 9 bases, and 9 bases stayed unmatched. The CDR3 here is CASSQGRAGGPSEQFF. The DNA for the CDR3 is TGCGCCAGCAGCCAAGGTCGAGCGGGAGGGCCGAGTGAGCAGTTCTTC.

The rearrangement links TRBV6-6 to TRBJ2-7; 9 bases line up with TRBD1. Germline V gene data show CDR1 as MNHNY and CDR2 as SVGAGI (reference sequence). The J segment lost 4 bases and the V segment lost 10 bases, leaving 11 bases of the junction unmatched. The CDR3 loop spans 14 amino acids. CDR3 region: CATLPQGQGYEQYF. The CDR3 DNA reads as TGTGCCACCCTACCCCAGGGACAGGGATACGAGCAGTACTTC.

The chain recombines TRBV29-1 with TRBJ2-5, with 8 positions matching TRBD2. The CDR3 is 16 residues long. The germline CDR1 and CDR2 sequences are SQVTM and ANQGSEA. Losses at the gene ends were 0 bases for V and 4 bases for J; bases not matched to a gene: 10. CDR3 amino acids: CSVEDITMAGGETQYF. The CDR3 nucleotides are TGCAGCGTTGAAGATATCACGATGGCGGGGGGAGAGACCCAGTACTTC.

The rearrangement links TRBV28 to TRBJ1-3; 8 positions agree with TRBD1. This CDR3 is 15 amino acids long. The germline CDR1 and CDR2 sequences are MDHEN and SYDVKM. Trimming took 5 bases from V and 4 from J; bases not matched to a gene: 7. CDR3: CASSEPRDRGNTIYF. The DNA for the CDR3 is TGTGCCAGCAGTGAACCCCGGGACAGGGGAAACACCATATATTTT.

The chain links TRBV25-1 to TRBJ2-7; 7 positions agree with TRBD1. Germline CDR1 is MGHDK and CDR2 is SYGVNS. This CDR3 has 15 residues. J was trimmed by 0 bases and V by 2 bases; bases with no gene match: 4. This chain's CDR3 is CASSEPGDSSYEQYF. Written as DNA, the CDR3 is TGTGCCAGCAGTGAACCCGGGGACAGCTCCTACGAGCAGTACTTC.